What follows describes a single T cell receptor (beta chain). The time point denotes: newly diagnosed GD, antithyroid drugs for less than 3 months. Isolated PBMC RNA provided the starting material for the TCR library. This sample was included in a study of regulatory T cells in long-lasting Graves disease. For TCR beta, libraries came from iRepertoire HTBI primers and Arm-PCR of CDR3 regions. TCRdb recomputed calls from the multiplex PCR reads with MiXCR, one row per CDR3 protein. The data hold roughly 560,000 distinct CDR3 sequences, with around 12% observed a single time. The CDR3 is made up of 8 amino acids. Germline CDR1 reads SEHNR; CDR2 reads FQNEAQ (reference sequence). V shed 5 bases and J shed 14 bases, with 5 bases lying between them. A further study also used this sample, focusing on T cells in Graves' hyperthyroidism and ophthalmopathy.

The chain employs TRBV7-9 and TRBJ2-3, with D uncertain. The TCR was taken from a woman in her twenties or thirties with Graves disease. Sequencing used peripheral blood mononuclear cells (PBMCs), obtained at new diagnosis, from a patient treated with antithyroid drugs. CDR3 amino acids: CASSPLYF. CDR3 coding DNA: TGTGCCAGCAGCCCATTGTATTTT.